The rows below give T cell receptor beta chains drawn from one sample of a study of blood T cell repertoires in COVID-19. Sequencing was performed with immunoSEQ multiplex PCR; in TCRdb, only in-frame clones are kept and a portion is missing. The table has 100,000 to 150,000 clones, roughly 74% seen once; the top ten hold 6%. Sequenced sample: peripheral blood. These TCRs come from an elderly man with COVID-19, enrolled during active disease. Both conserved end residues are part of each CDR3. The order of the fields is J gene, D gene, V gene, clone size, CDR3 protein, CDR3 DNA. A D gene is named only where the DNA matches it firmly. Clone size, where shown, is once, few, many, or a class for clones that have expanded.

TRBJ2-7 | NA | TRBV5-5 | NA | CASSLYPEAYEQYF | TGTGCCAGCAGCTTGTACCCGGAGGCCTACGAGCAGTACTTC
TRBJ2-5 | TRBD2 | TRBV7-2 | NA | CASSWVAGVGDLQETQYF | TGTGCCAGCAGTTGGGTAGCGGGAGTAGGGGACCTACAAGAGACCCAGTACTTC
TRBJ2-1 | NA | TRBV28 | NA | CASSPRNEQFF | TGTGCCAGCAGTCCTCGGAATGAGCAGTTCTTC
TRBJ1-1 | NA | TRBV19 | NA | CASSKQGSVTEAFF | TGTGCCAGTAGTAAACAGGGCTCGGTAACTGAAGCTTTCTTT
TRBJ1-2 | TRBD1 | TRBV5-1 | once | CASSFGDREYGYTF | TGCGCCAGCAGCTTCGGAGACAGGGAGTATGGCTACACCTTC
TRBJ1-1 | NA | TRBV3-1/TRBV3-2 | NA | CASSQGRGSVGAFF | TGTGCCAGCAGCCAAGGGAGAGGTAGCGTCGGGGCTTTCTTT
TRBJ2-5 | TRBD1 | TRBV28 | NA | CASSLWQGAGETQYF | TGTGCCAGCAGTTTATGGCAGGGGGCTGGAGAGACCCAGTACTTC
TRBJ2-7 | NA | TRBV5-4 | NA | CASSSSPDSTYEQYF | TGTGCCAGCAGCTCCTCCCCGGACTCTACCTACGAGCAGTACTTC
TRBJ1-6 | NA | TRBV5-6 | few | CASSSWQGWLRNSPLHF | TGTGCCAGCAGCTCATGGCAGGGATGGTTAAGGAATTCACCCCTCCACTTT
TRBJ2-3 | TRBD1 | TRBV5-1 | few | CASSTTGRTDTQYF | TGCGCCAGCAGCACGACAGGGCGCACAGATACGCAGTATTTT
TRBJ1-2 | TRBD1 | TRBV28 | NA | CASSLGTDYGYTF | TGTGCCAGCAGTCTCGGGACAGACTATGGCTACACCTTC
TRBJ2-1 | TRBD2 | TRBV7-2 | NA | CASSPRTSGNNEQFF | TGTGCCAGCAGCCCACGGACTAGCGGTAACAATGAGCAGTTCTTC
TRBJ2-4 | TRBD2 | TRBV6-1 | NA | CASSEAFSPGLARNIQYF | TGTGCCAGCAGTGAAGCTTTCTCACCGGGACTAGCAAGGAACATTCAGTACTTC
TRBJ2-1 | TRBD1 | TRBV7-9 | NA | CASSLGDRGWYNEQFF | TGTGCCAGCAGCTTAGGCGACAGGGGGTGGTACAATGAGCAGTTCTTC
TRBJ2-5 | TRBD2 | TRBV2 | NA | CASSSGLAGAKTQYF | TGTGCCAGCAGTAGTGGACTAGCGGGAGCAAAGACCCAGTACTTC
TRBJ2-7 | NA | TRBV6-5 | NA | CASSSLQGSPYEQYF | TGTGCCAGCAGTTCATTACAGGGCTCTCCTTACGAGCAGTACTTC